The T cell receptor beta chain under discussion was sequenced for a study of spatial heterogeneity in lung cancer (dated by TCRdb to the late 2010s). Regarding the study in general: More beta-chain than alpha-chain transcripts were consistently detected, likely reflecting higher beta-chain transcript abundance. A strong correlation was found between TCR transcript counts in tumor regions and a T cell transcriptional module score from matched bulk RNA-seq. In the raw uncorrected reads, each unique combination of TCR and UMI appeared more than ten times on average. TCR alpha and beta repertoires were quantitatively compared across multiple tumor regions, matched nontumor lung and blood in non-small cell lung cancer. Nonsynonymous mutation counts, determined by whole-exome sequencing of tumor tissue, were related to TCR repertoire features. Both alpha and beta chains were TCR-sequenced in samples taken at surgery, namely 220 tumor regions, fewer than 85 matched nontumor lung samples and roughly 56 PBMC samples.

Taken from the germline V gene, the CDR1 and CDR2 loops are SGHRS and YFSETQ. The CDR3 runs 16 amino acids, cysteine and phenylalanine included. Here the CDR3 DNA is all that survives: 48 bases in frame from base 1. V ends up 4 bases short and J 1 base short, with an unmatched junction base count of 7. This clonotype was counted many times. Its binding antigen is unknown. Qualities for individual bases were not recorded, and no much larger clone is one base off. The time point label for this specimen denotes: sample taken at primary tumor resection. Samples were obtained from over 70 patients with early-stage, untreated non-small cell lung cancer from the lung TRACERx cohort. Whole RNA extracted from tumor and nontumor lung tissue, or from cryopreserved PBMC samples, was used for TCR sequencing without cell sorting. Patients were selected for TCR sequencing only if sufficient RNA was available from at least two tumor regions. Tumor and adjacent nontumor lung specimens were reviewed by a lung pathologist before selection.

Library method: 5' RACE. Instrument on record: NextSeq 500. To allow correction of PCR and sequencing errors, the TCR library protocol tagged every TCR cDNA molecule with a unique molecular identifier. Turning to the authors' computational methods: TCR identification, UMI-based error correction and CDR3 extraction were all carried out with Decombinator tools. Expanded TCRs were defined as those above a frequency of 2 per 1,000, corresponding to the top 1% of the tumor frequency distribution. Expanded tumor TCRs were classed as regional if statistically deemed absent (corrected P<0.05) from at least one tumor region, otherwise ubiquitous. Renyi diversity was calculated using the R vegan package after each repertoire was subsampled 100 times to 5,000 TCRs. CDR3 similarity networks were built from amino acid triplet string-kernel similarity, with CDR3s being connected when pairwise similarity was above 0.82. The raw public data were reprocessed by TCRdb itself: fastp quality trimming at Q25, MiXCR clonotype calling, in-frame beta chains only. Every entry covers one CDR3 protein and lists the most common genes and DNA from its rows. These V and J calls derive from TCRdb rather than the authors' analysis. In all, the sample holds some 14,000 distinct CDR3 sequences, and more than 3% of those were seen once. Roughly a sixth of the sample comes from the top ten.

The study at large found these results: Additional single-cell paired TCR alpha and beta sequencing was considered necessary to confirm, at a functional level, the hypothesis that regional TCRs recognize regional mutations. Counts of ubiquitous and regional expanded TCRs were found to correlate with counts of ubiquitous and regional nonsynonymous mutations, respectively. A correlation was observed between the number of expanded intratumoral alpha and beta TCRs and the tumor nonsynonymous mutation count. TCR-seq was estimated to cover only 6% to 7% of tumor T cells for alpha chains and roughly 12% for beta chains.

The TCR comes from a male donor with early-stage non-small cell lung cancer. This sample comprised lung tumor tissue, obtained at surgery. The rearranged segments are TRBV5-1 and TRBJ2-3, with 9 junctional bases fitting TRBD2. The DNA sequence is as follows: TGCGCCAGCAGCGAGGGGCTAGCGGGGCGCACAGATACGCAGTATTTT. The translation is CASSEGLAGRTDTQYF.